The rows below give T cell receptor beta chains drawn from one sample of a study of Ad26.COV2.S vaccination and SARS-CoV-2 variants. Sequencing was performed with immunoSEQ multiplex PCR; in TCRdb, only in-frame clones are kept and a portion is missing. This sample has roughly 330,000 clones, with roughly 90% found just once. Sequenced here: peripheral blood, sampled in a trial of Ad26.COV2.S vaccine versus placebo. The receptors come from a person between 18 and 59 years old who received the Ad26.COV2.S COVID-19 vaccine or a placebo. The conserved cysteine and the conserved F or W are not part of the CDR3 here. A D gene is named only where the DNA matches it firmly.

>TRBJ2-7|TRBV27|-
ASSQRGGPRSYEQY
>TRBJ1-2|TRBV6-2/TRBV6-3|TRBD1
ASSFGGTGGTNYGYT
>TRBJ2-1|TRBV21-1|-
ASSMGLAYNEQF
>TRBJ2-5|TRBV7-9|TRBD2
ASSLLAGGETQY
>TRBJ1-2|TRBV5-4|-
ASSLEYPNYGYT
>TRBJ2-5|TRBV7-2|TRBD2
ASSSQIAGGEETQY
>TRBJ2-6|TRBV6-5|-
ASSPGSGANVLT
>TRBJ1-4|TRBV11-2|-
ASSTRDSEKLF
>TRBJ1-5|TRBV18|-
ASSPRLEQGSQPQH
>TRBJ1-3|TRBV7-2|-
ASSSSGVSGNTIY
>TRBJ1-1|TRBV6-5|-
ASSPLELMNTEAF
>TRBJ2-5|TRBV5-8|-
ASSLGVLQETQY
>TRBJ1-1|TRBV7-2|-
ASSPYGGVNTEAF
>TRBJ1-6|TRBV6-2/TRBV6-3|TRBD1
ASSSRTGNLHSPLH
>TRBJ1-4|TRBV19|TRBD1
ASADRGRNEKLF
>TRBJ2-2|TRBV6-6|TRBD2
ASSKPSGGSPGELF
>TRBJ2-3|TRBV7-9|TRBD1
ASSRKYRGSTDTQY
>TRBJ1-4|TRBV6-2/TRBV6-3|-
ASSFLKSTNEKLF
>TRBJ1-2|TRBV4-1|-
ASSQVSSPILYGYT
>TRBJ1-2|TRBV19|-
ASSIRGLGYT
>TRBJ1-4|TRBV7-6|TRBD1
ASSLGQGDEKLF
>TRBJ1-6|TRBV30|-
AWSPDPGPSIH
>TRBJ2-3|TRBV3-1/TRBV3-2|-
ASSQDDPGRGTDTQY
>TRBJ2-3|TRBV15|-
ATSTSTSTDTQY
>TRBJ1-1|TRBV28|-
ASSPEEMGNTEAF
>TRBJ1-1|TRBV7-9|-
ASSLSAGGRGTEAF
>TRBJ2-1|TRBV11-2|TRBD1
ASSRGQGAAEQF
>TRBJ1-2|TRBV15|-
ATSIDLGLSYGYT
>TRBJ1-1|TRBV7-9|-
ASSPLAGGTEAF
>TRBJ1-1|TRBV6-2/TRBV6-3|-
ASSYSGTLGTEAF
>TRBJ2-5|TRBV18|-
ASSPTGRGETQY
>TRBJ2-7|TRBV6-4|TRBD1
ASSASGGSSYEQY
>TRBJ1-3|TRBV12-3/TRBV12-4|-
ASSSDSGNTIY
>TRBJ2-7|TRBV2|-
ASTRAPADEQY
>TRBJ2-3|TRBV6-6|-
ASSYSVDTQY
>TRBJ1-2|TRBV7-9|-
ASSPNEAGIYGYT
>TRBJ2-2|TRBV6-2/TRBV6-3|TRBD1
ASSLIVLRDRDSSNTGELF
>TRBJ1-5|TRBV15|TRBD1
ATSRTTGGGNQPQH
>TRBJ1-5|TRBV19|-
ASSKKQTSNQPQH
>TRBJ1-1|TRBV11-3|-
ASSPGGIGAF
>TRBJ1-1|TRBV6-1|-
ASSERSEAF
>TRBJ1-2|TRBV4-2|-
ASSQASYYGYT
>TRBJ1-6|TRBV9|-
ASSVAPGPYNSPLH
>TRBJ2-3|TRBV7-9|-
ASSLADRSTDTQY
>TRBJ1-1|TRBV12-3/TRBV12-4|-
ASSYRVLF
>TRBJ2-5|TRBV11-3|-
ASSSSGETQY
>TRBJ1-1|TRBV18|-
ASSPQRRIDTEAF
>TRBJ2-5|TRBV7-2|TRBD1
ASSPSQGVGETQY
>TRBJ1-1|TRBV28|-
ASSFTTGEAF
>TRBJ2-1|TRBV4-2|-
ASSPDVRGGYNEQF
>TRBJ1-6|TRBV4-1|-
ASRPDSTYYNSPLH
>TRBJ1-5|TRBV11-2|TRBD1
ASSPGQGVQPQH
>TRBJ1-2|TRBV5-8|-
ASSSRGANYGYT